This is a list of T cell receptor beta chains from one sample in a study of metastatic and nonmetastatic thyroid tumors. TCRdb reprocessed the PCR reads via MiXCR. The repertoire includes 25,000 to 30,000 clones, under 30% of them detected once, and roughly 5.6% sits in the top ten. The sequencing sample was made of blood. These TCRs come from a female donor with papillary thyroid cancer or a benign thyroid nodule (not recorded which). Some clones in this sample may be carry-over from other donors' samples. CDR3s include the opening cysteine and the closing phenylalanine or tryptophan. A D gene is named only where the DNA matches it firmly. Clone size, where shown, is once, few, many, or a class for clones that have expanded.

j_call	v_call	clone_size	d_call	cdr3_nt	cdr3_aa
TRBJ1-6	TRBV6-1	medium-sized	.	TGTGCCAGCAGTGAAAAACGGATTAATTCACCCCTCCACTTT	CASSEKRINSPLHF
TRBJ2-3	TRBV5-6	many	TRBD2	TGTGCCAGCAGCCCGGCCAGACTAGCGGGACTCAGCACAGATACGCAGTATTTT	CASSPARLAGLSTDTQYF
TRBJ1-1	TRBV6-1	few	.	TGTACCAGCAGTGAAGTGGTGTCGCTCGGGATCTCTGAAGCTTTCTTT	CTSSEVVSLGISEAFF
TRBJ1-3	TRBV19	.	TRBD1	TGTGCCAGTAGTGTGGGGACAGGGGGCGAGGATTACGGAAACACCATATATTTT	CASSVGTGGEDYGNTIYF
TRBJ2-1	TRBV10-3	many	TRBD2	TGTGCCATCAGTGTGGCGGGAGTAGTCAATGAGCAGTTCTTC	CAISVAGVVNEQFF
TRBJ2-3	TRBV20-1	medium-sized	.	TGCAGTGCCCAGGGTCTCGAAGCAGATACGCAGTATTTT	CSAQGLEADTQYF
TRBJ1-1	TRBV6-1	.	TRBD1	TGTGCCAGCATCATATGGGGGACAGCATGGAACACTGAAGCTTTCTTT	CASIIWGTAWNTEAFF
TRBJ1-5	TRBV11-1	many	.	TGTGCCAGCAGCTCCACAGGGATGGCGAGCAATCAGCCCCAGCATTTT	CASSSTGMASNQPQHF
TRBJ2-1	TRBV12-3/TRBV12-4	many	.	TGTGCCAGCAGTTCGTGGGAAGGGTCGACACTATCCTACAATGAGCAGTTCTTC	CASSSWEGSTLSYNEQFF
TRBJ1-2	TRBV19	.	.	TGTGCCAGTAGGGGTGCCTATGGCTACACCTTC	CASRGAYGYTF
TRBJ2-2	TRBV11-2	many	.	TGTGCCAGCAGCTTGGTTCCCCCACCGGGGGAGCTGTTTTTT	CASSLVPPPGELFF
TRBJ2-7	TRBV10-1	.	.	TGCTCCAGCAGTGACTCAGAGGCTCGCGATCAGTACTTC	CSSSDSEARDQYF
TRBJ2-7	TRBV10-3	many	.	TGTGCCGCTTCTTCGGCGTCACAAAGGGACTACGAGCAGTACTTC	CAASSASQRDYEQYF
TRBJ1-1	TRBV5-8	.	TRBD1	TGTGCCAGCAGCCCTATGGGGACAGGGAGTGAAGCTTTCTTT	CASSPMGTGSEAFF
TRBJ2-3	TRBV11-2	many	TRBD2	TGTGCCAGCAGCTCCCCCCGTGGTAGCGGGAGAGGTGGTACGCAGTATTTT	CASSSPRGSGRGGTQYF
TRBJ2-3	TRBV20-1	many	TRBD2	TGCAGTGCTAGACACCCTAGCGGGAGGGCCGGGGCAGATACGCAGTATTTT	CSARHPSGRAGADTQYF
TRBJ2-3	TRBV20-1	many	TRBD1	TGCAGTGCTAGACAGGGGGCAGATACGCAGTATTTT	CSARQGADTQYF
TRBJ2-1	TRBV18	once	TRBD2	TGTGCCAGCTCACCGCAGGCGGGAGGGGGCTACAATGAGCAGTTCTTC	CASSPQAGGGYNEQFF
TRBJ2-7	TRBV12-3/TRBV12-4	few	TRBD1	TGTGCCAGCACAAAAACAGGGGCCGGCTACGAGCAGTACTTC	CASTKTGAGYEQYF
TRBJ1-2	TRBV27	.	.	TGTGCCAGCAGGGTCGGAGGGGCACTCTATGGCTACACCTTC	CASRVGGALYGYTF
TRBJ2-1	TRBV20-1	medium-sized	.	TGCAGTGCTAGAGCCTATGGACAATCTCTTAATGAGCAGTTCTTC	CSARAYGQSLNEQFF
TRBJ2-7	TRBV3-1	.	.	TGTGCCAGCAGCCAACGATGGGAGCAGTACTTC	CASSQRWEQYF
TRBJ2-2	TRBV19	medium-sized	TRBD1	TGTGCCAGTAGTACGAAACAGGGGATCGGGGAGCTGTTTTTT	CASSTKQGIGELFF
TRBJ1-2	TRBV6-1	.	.	TGTGCCAGCAGTGAAAAGCAGGGACGGGTCTCTAACTATGGCTACACCTTC	CASSEKQGRVSNYGYTF
TRBJ2-6	TRBV7-3	.	TRBD2	TGTGCCAGCAGCTGCCGACTAGCGGGAGGGACCGGGGCCAACGTCCTGACTTTC	CASSCRLAGGTGANVLTF
TRBJ2-3	TRBV3-1	many	.	TGTGCCAGCAGCCGGTTACGTGCAGATACGCAGTATTTT	CASSRLRADTQYF
TRBJ1-1	TRBV6-5	.	.	TGTGCCAGCAGTTACCGAGGGTTTTCTGAATCTTTCTTT	CASSYRGFSESFF
TRBJ1-2	TRBV15	few	.	TGTGCCACCAGCAGAGATAGCATGGACGGCTGCACCTTC	CATSRDSMDGCTF
TRBJ1-1	TRBV3-1	many	.	TGTGCCAGCAGCCAAGATCGGTTCGGGCTAGGGAACACTGAAGCTTTCTTT	CASSQDRFGLGNTEAFF
TRBJ2-5	TRBV6-1	many	TRBD2	TGTGCCAGCAGAAAAGAGAAAGCGGGAGTTTGGGAGACCCAGTACTTC	CASRKEKAGVWETQYF
TRBJ2-7	TRBV5-1	medium-sized	.	TGCGCCAGCAGCTTGGCCGAGGGCTCTACCTCCTACGAGCAGTACTTC	CASSLAEGSTSYEQYF
TRBJ1-2	TRBV28	few	.	TGTGCCAGCAGTTCAAAGGGGAGGGGGAACTATGGCTACACCTTC	CASSSKGRGNYGYTF
TRBJ2-5	TRBV15	many	TRBD2	TGTGCCACCAGCACAGGGGAGACTAGCGGGACGTGGGTGGAGACCCAGTACTTC	CATSTGETSGTWVETQYF
TRBJ1-6	TRBV5-1	few	.	TGCGCCAGCAGCTTGGATGGGGCTCGTAATTCACCCCTCCACTTT	CASSLDGARNSPLHF
TRBJ1-1	TRBV5-1	few	.	TGCGCCAGCAGCTTGGAGGCAGGGGTAAACACTGAAGCTTTCTTT	CASSLEAGVNTEAFF
TRBJ2-1	TRBV6-2/TRBV6-3	.	.	TGTGCCAGCAGTTACCTGGACCAGGGCAATGAGCAGTTCTTC	CASSYLDQGNEQFF
TRBJ2-1	TRBV3-1	many	.	TGTGCCAGCAGCCAAGATGGGGGGCTCTACAATGAGCAGTTCTTC	CASSQDGGLYNEQFF
TRBJ1-1	TRBV5-1	.	.	TGCGCCAGCAGCGGAGTGGGGGTGGTTACTGAAGCTTTCTTT	CASSGVGVVTEAFF
TRBJ2-7	TRBV15	.	.	TGTGCCACCAGCAGACTCCCCCGGAGATCCTACGAGCAGTACTTC	CATSRLPRRSYEQYF
TRBJ2-1	TRBV9	once	TRBD1	TGTGCCAGCAGCGAGAGACCGGGACAGGACAATGAGCAGTTCTTC	CASSERPGQDNEQFF
TRBJ1-2	TRBV7-2	.	.	TGTGCCAGCAGCTTCACTCAAAAAGGGGGCTACACCTTC	CASSFTQKGGYTF
TRBJ1-2	TRBV7-9	many	.	TGTGCCAGCAGCTTATTGAAAGATAAAGGGGGCTACACCTTC	CASSLLKDKGGYTF